This record looks at one TCR beta chain sequence and its context. Its specificity is unknown. This record belongs to a study of beta chain features in type 1 diabetes. General study findings and limits: Shorter TCRB CDR3s, moderately but significantly so, marked every one of the four CD4+ subsets in Type 1 diabetes patients. TCRB repertoires of naive, central memory and Treg cells appeared more similar among patients than among healthy donors. Still unanswered here is whether HLA type influences TCRB rearrangement.

As every portion of the isolated RNA was reverse transcribed, the sequencing read expressed TCRB transcripts. Assay: immunoSEQ multiplex PCR; the TCRdb copy retains only in-frame clones and omits some. The sample includes roughly 220,000 clones, around 16% of them seen just once. The source of this sequence is a man under 40 with type 1 diabetes. The specimen was naive CD4+ T cells from blood.

This CDR3 reads CASSLPRDPPREQYF. The CDR3 bases are TGCGCCAGCAGCTTACCTCGGGACCCGCCGCGCGAGCAGTACTTC. The gene calls are TRBV5-1 and TRBJ2-7; D may be TRBD1 or TRBD2 (5 bases each). Germline V gene data show CDR1 as SGHRS and CDR2 as YFSETQ. V gave up 2 bases and J gave up 6 bases, with 18 bases separating them. The CDR3 covers 15 residues.